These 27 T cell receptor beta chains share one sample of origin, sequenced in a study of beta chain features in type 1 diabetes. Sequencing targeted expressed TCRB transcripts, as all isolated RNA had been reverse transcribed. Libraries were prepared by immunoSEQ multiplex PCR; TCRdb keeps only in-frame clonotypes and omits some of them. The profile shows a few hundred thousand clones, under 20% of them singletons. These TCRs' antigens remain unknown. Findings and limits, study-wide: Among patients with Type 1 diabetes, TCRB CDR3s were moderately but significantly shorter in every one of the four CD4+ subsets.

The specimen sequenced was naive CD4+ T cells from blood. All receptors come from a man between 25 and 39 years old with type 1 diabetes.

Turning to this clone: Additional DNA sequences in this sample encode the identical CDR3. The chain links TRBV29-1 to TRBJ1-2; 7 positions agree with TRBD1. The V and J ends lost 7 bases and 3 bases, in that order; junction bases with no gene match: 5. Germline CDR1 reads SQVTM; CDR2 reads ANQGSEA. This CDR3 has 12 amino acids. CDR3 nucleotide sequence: TGCAGCGGGAGACAGGGCGACTATGGCTACACCTTC. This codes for CSGRQGDYGYTF.

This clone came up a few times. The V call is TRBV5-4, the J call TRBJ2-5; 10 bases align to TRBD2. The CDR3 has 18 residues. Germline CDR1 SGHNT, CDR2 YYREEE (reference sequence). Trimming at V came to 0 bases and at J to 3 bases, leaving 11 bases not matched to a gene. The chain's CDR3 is CASSLGILRGLAEETQYF. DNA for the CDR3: TGTGCCAGCAGCTTGGGGATTCTTAGAGGACTAGCGGAAGAGACCCAGTACTTC.

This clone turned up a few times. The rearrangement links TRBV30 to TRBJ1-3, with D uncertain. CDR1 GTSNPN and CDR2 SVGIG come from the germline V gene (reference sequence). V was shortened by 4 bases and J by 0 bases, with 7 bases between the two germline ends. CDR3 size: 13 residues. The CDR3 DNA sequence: TGTGCCTGGACGGCGAGCTCTGGAAACACCATATATTTT. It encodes CAWTASSGNTIYF.

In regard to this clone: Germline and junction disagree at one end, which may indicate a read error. CDR3 coding DNA: TGTGCTAGCAGCATACGATCAGGGAGTGGGGAGACCCAGTACTTC. Its protein product is CASSIRSGSGETQYF. J is TRBJ2-5 and V is TRBV7-7, with D perhaps assigned TRBD1 or TRBD2 (5 bases each). In germline, CDR1 is SSHAT, CDR2 FNYEAQ (reference sequence). CDR3 length: 15 amino acids.

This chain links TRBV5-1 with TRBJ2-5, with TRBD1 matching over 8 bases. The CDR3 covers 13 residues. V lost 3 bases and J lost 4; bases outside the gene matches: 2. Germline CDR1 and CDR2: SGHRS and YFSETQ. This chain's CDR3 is CASSYGQGETQYF. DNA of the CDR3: TGCGCCAGCAGCTACGGACAGGGAGAGACCCAGTACTTC.

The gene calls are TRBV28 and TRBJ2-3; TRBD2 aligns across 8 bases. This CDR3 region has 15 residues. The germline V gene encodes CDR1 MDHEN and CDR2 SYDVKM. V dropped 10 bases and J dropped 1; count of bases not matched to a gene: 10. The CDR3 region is CATSGGVPGTDTQYF. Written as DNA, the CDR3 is TGTGCCACCTCCGGGGGGGTTCCGGGCACAGATACGCAGTATTTT.

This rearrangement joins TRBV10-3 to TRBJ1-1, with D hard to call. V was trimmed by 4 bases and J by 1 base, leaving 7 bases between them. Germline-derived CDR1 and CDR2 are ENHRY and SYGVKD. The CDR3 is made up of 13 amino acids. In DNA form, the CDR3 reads TGTGCCATCAGTGCCCGGGGGAACACTGAAGCTTTCTTT. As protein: CAISARGNTEAFF.

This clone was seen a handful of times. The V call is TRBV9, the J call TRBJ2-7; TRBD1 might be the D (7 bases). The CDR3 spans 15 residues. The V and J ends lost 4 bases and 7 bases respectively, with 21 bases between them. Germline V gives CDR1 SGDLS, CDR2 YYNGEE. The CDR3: CASSPRLEGAGEQYF. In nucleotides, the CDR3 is TGTGCCAGCAGCCCTCGTTTGGAGGGGGCGGGAGAGCAGTACTTC.

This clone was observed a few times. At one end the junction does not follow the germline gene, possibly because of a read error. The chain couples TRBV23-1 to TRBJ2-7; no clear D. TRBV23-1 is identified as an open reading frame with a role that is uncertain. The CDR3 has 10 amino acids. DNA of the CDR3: TGCGCCAGCCCTCCAAGGCCAATCTTCTTC. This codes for CASPPRPIFF.

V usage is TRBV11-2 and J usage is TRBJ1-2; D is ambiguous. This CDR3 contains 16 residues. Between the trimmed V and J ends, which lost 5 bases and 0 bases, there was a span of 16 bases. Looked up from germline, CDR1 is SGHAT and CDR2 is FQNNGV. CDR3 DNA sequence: TGTGCCAGCAGCGAGAGGACGGATCAAGCTAACTATGGCTACACCTTC. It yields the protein CASSERTDQANYGYTF.

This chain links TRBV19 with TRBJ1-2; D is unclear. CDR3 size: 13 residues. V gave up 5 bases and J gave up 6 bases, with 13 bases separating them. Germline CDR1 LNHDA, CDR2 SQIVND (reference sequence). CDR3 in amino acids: CASSPNQRNGYTF. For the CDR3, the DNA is TGTGCCAGTAGTCCGAACCAACGGAATGGCTACACCTTC.

CDR3 residues: CASSVAIVSSGSGEQFF. The CDR3 DNA sequence: TGTGCCAGCAGCGTAGCTATCGTGTCTAGCGGGAGCGGTGAGCAGTTCTTC. This chain joins TRBV9 and TRBJ2-1; TRBD2 matches 10 bases. The CDR3 is made up of 17 amino acids. Germline loops: CDR1 SGDLS, CDR2 YYNGEE. The ends lost 0 bases at V and 9 bases at J; junction bases unmatched: 12.

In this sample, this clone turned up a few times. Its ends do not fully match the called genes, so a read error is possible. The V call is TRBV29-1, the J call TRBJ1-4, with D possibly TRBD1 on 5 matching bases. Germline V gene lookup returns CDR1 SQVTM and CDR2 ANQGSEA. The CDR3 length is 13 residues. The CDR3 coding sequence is TGCAGCGTCCAACAGGCCACTAGTGAAAAACTGTTTTTT. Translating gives CSVQQATSEKLFF.

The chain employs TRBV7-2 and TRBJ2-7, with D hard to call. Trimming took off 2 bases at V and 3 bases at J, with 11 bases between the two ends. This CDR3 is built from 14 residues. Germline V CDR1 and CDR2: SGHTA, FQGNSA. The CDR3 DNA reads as TGTGCCAGCAGCTTAAGTCACTCGTTCTACGAGCAGTACTTC. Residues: CASSLSHSFYEQYF. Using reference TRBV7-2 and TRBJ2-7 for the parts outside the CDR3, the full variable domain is GAGVSQSPSNKVTEKGKDVELRCDPISGHTALYWYRQSLGQGLEFLIYFQGNSAPDKSGLPSDRFSAERTGGSVSTLTIQRTQQEDSAVYLCASSLSHSFYEQYFGPGTRLTVT.

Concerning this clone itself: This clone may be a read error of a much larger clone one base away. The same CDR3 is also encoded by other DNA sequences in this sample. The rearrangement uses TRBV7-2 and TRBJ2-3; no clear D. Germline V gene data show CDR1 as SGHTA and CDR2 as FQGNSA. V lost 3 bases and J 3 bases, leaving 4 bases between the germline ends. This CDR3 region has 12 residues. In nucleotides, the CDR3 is TGTGCCAGCAGCTTGGATACAGATACGCAGTATTTT. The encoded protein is CASSLDTDTQYF.

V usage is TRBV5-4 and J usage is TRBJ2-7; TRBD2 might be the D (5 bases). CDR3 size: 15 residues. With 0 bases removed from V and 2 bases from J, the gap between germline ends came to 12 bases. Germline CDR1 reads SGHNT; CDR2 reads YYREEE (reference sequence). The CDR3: CASSLEGGRAYEQYF. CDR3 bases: TGTGCCAGCAGCTTGGAAGGAGGTAGAGCCTACGAGCAGTACTTC.

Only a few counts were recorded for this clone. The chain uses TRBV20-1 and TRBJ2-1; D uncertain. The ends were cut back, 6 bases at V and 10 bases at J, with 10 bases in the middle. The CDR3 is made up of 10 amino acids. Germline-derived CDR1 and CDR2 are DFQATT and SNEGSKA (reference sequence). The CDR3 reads CSAKPKEQFF. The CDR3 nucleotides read TGCAGTGCAAAACCTAAGGAGCAGTTCTTC.

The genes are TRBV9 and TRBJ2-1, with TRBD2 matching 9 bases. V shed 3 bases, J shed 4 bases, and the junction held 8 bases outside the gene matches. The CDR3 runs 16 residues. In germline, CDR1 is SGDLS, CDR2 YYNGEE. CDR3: CASSGAGGRAYNEQFF. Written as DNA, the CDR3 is TGTGCCAGCAGCGGGGCTGGCGGGAGGGCTTACAATGAGCAGTTCTTC.

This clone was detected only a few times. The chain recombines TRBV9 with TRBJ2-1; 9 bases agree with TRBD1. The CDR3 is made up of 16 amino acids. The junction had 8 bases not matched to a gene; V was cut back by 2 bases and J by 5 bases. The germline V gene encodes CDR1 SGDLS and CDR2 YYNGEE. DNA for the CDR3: TGTGCCAGCAGCGTCACGGGACAGGGCCTCCACAATGAGCAGTTCTTC. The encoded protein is CASSVTGQGLHNEQFF.

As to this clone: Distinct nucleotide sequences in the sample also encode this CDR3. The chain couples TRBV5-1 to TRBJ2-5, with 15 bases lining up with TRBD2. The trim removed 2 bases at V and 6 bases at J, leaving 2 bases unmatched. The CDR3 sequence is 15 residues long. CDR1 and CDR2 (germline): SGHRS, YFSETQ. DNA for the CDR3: TGCGCCAGCAGCTTAGGACTAGCGGGAGGGAAGACCCAGTACTTC. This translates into CASSLGLAGGKTQYF.

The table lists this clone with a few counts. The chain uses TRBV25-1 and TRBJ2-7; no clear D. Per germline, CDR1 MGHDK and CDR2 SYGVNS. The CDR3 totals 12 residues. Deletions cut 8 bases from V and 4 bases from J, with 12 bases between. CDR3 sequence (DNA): TGTGCCAGCCGGACGGACCCTTACGAGCAGTACTTC. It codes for CASRTDPYEQYF.

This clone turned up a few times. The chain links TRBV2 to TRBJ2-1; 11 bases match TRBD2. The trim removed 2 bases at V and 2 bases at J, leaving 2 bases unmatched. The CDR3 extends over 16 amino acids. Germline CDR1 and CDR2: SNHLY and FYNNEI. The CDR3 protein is CASSERGLAAYNEQFF. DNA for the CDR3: TGTGCCAGCAGTGAAAGGGGACTAGCGGCCTACAATGAGCAGTTCTTC.

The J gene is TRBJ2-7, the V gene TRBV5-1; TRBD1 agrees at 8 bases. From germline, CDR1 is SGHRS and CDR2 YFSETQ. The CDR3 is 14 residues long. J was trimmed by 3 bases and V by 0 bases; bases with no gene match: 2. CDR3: CASSLEGQGYEQYF. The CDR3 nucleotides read TGCGCCAGCAGCTTGGAAGGACAGGGCTACGAGCAGTACTTC.

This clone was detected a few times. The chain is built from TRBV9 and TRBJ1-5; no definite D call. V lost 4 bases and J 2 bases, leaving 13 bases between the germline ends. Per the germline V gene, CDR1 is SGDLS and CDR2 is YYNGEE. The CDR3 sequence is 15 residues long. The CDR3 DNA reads TGTGCCAGCAGCCCATCCACTGGGGGCAATCAGCCCCAGCATTTT. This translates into CASSPSTGGNQPQHF.

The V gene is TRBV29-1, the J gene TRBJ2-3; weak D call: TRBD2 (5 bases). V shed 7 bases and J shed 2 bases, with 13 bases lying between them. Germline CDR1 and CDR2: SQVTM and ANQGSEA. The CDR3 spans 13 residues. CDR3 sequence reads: CSARGLFTDTQYF. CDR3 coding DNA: TGCAGCGCTAGAGGACTCTTCACAGATACGCAGTATTTT.

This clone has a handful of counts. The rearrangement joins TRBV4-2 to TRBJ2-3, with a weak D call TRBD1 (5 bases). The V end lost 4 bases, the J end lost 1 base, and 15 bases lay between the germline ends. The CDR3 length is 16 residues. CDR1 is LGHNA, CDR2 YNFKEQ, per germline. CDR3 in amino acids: CASSREGQGGTDTQYF. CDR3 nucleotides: TGTGCCAGCAGCCGGGAAGGCCAAGGGGGCACAGATACGCAGTATTTT.

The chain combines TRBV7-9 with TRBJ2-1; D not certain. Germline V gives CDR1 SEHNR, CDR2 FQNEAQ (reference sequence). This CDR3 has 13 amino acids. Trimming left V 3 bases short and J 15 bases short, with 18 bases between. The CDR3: CASSLMETAFVFF. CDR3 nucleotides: TGTGCCAGCAGCTTGATGGAGACCGCCTTTGTGTTCTTC.